This is a list of T cell receptor beta chains from one sample in a study of T cell responses to AZD1222 COVID-19 vaccine. Using immunoSEQ multiplex PCR, the repertoire was profiled, and TCRdb retains in-frame clones only, with some absent. The table records tens of thousands of clones, about 85% of them present only once. Sequences were derived from peripheral blood, sampled on day 0 of AZD1222 vaccination. All receptors derive from an adult in good health. Each CDR3 is given with its conserved first and last residue. D genes are given only for firm matches. Not all rows give a size; the values are once, few, many and, for expanded clones, a class.

j_call d_call v_call cdr3_length clone_size cdr3_nt cdr3_aa
TRBJ2-2 TRBD1 TRBV6-6 16 - TGTGCCAGCACCAATCGTGGGACAGGGAACACCGGGGAGCTGTTTTTT CASTNRGTGNTGELFF
TRBJ1-2 - TRBV28 15 - TGTGCCAGCAGCACCAACTCAGGCGCTAACTATGGCTACACCTTC CASSTNSGANYGYTF
TRBJ1-1 - TRBV10-1 15 - TGCGCCAGCAGTCGGACTTTGGAGGGGAACACTGAAGCTTTCTTT CASSRTLEGNTEAFF
TRBJ1-3 - TRBV3-1/TRBV3-2 15 - TGTGCCAGCAGCCAAGACACTGTCTCTGGAAACACCATATATTTT CASSQDTVSGNTIYF
TRBJ2-7 TRBD2 TRBV9 16 - TGTGCCAGCAGCTCCCGCCAAGGAGCGGGGGCCTACGAGCAGTACTTC CASSSRQGAGAYEQYF
TRBJ2-1 TRBD2 TRBV18 13 - TGTGCCAGCTCACCACCAGGGGAGGGTGAGCAGTTCTTC CASSPPGEGEQFF
TRBJ2-6 - TRBV12-3/TRBV12-4 13 - TGTGCCAGCCGACCGGCTGGGGCCAACGTCCTGACTTTC CASRPAGANVLTF
TRBJ2-5 - TRBV25-1 11 - TGTGCCAGCACCCGAACAGGGACCCAGTACTTC CASTRTGTQYF
TRBJ1-6 TRBD1 TRBV5-1 15 - TGCGCCAGCAGCTTGTTTCAGGGGGCGGATTCACCCCTCCACTTT CASSLFQGADSPLHF
TRBJ1-1 - TRBV21-1 15 - TGTGCCAGATACAGGGGCAAGGGGATGAACACTGAAGCTTTCTTT CARYRGKGMNTEAFF
TRBJ1-5 - TRBV7-2 15 few TGTGCCAGCAGCTTAGTGATAGGGCAGAGGCAGCCCCAGCATTTT CASSLVIGQRQPQHF
TRBJ2-7 TRBD2 TRBV28 16 - TGTGCCAGCAGTTTAGGAGGCGCGGGAGGGACCTACGAGCAGTACTTC CASSLGGAGGTYEQYF
TRBJ2-7 - TRBV19 13 - TGTGCCTCTCAGCTAGGTACTGGTGACGAGCAGTACTTC CASQLGTGDEQYF
TRBJ2-1 - TRBV4-3 14 - TGCGCCAGCAGCCAAGATCCCCAGGGCAATGAGCAGTTCTTC CASSQDPQGNEQFF
TRBJ2-7 - TRBV6-6 11 - TGTGCCAGCAGCAACTCCTACGAGCAGTACTTC CASSNSYEQYF
TRBJ1-5 - TRBV6-5 14 - TGTGCCAGCAGTTACTCGAGAGGGACCCAGCCCCAGCATTTT CASSYSRGTQPQHF
TRBJ2-2 - TRBV1 16 - TGCACCAGCAGCCAAGGTCCTAGCGGGTCCACCGGGGAGCTGTTTTTT CTSSQGPSGSTGELFF
TRBJ2-2 - TRBV6-6 16 - TGTGCCAGCAGACGTTTTACTCCCGCGAACACCGGGGAGCTGTTTTTT CASRRFTPANTGELFF
TRBJ2-1 TRBD2 TRBV4-1 14 - TGCGCCAGCAGCCAAGAACTAGCGGGCAATGAGCAGTTCTTC CASSQELAGNEQFF
TRBJ2-1 - TRBV6-1 12 - TGTGCCAGCAGTGAAACACGGAATGAGCAGTTCTTC CASSETRNEQFF
TRBJ2-7 TRBD1 TRBV7-2 15 - TGTGCCAGCAGCTTACAAATAGGGGGCGCGAGGGAGCAGTACTTC CASSLQIGGAREQYF
TRBJ1-1 - TRBV6-6 12 once TGTGCCAGCAGTTACGAGGACCGGAAGGCTTTCTTT CASSYEDRKAFF
TRBJ1-4 - TRBV6-1 14 - TGTGCCAGCAGTGAAATTGGGGAGAGTGAAAAACTGTTTTTT CASSEIGESEKLFF
TRBJ2-1 TRBD2 TRBV5-1 15 - TGCGCCAGCAGCTTGGGACTAGCGGACAAGAATGAGCAGTTCTTC CASSLGLADKNEQFF
TRBJ1-2 - TRBV18 13 - TGTGCCAGCTCACCACCCGACAAGTATGGCTACACCTTC CASSPPDKYGYTF
TRBJ2-7 - TRBV3-1/TRBV3-2 13 - TGTGCCAGCAGCTCGACAGCTTCCTACGAGCAGTACTTC CASSSTASYEQYF
TRBJ1-1 - TRBV7-2 13 - TGTGCCAGCAAAACTACCCAAAACACTGAAGCTTTCTTT CASKTTQNTEAFF
TRBJ2-7 - TRBV12-3/TRBV12-4 13 - TGTGCCAGCAGTTTAGGGGGAGTACGAGAGCAGTACTTC CASSLGGVREQYF
TRBJ2-1 - TRBV9 16 - TGTGCCAGCAGCGTAGGGGGGCTGTCTTTTTACAATGAGCAGTTCTTC CASSVGGLSFYNEQFF
TRBJ1-5 - TRBV5-4 15 - TGTGCCAGCAGCTTCGGGGGCGGGAGCAATCAGCCCCAGCATTTT CASSFGGGSNQPQHF
TRBJ2-1 TRBD2 TRBV7-8 15 - TGTGCCAGCAGCTTAGAAGGGACTAGAGGGGGTGAGCAGTTCTTC CASSLEGTRGGEQFF
TRBJ1-2 TRBD1 TRBV12-5 18 - TGTGCTAGTGGTTTGGTACTCGGGACAGGGGCCATTAACTATGGCTACACCTTC CASGLVLGTGAINYGYTF
TRBJ1-6 - TRBV7-3 14 once TGTGCCAGCAGCTTGGGCCCAAATAATTCACCCCTCCACTTT CASSLGPNNSPLHF
TRBJ1-2 - TRBV6-1 15 - TGTGCCAGCAGTGAAGGGGGGGCGAAGGGCTATGGCTACACCTTC CASSEGGAKGYGYTF
TRBJ1-1 - TRBV9 15 - TGTGCCAGCAGCGTAGGCGTGGGCGGGGGCACTGAAGCTTTCTTT CASSVGVGGGTEAFF
TRBJ1-4 - TRBV15 14 - TGTGCCACCAGCAGAGGGGAGGGGTTTGAAAAACTGTTTTTT CATSRGEGFEKLFF
TRBJ1-3 - TRBV7-3 15 - TGTGCCAGCAGCGAGGACACCGACTCTGGAAACACCATATATTTT CASSEDTDSGNTIYF
TRBJ2-7 - TRBV2 11 - TGTGCCAGCAGTGCGTCCTACGAGCAGTACTTC CASSASYEQYF
TRBJ1-2 TRBD1 TRBV25-1 14 - TGTGCCAGCGCCCGACAGGGATCCCGTTATGGCTACACCTTC CASARQGSRYGYTF
TRBJ2-6 TRBD1 TRBV5-1 16 - TGCGCCAGCAGTATCTCGACAGGGGCTGGGGCCAACGTCCTGACTTTC CASSISTGAGANVLTF
TRBJ2-5 - TRBV20-1 10 - TGCAGTGCCGTTCAAGAGACCCAGTACTTC CSAVQETQYF
TRBJ2-7 TRBD1 TRBV7-9 14 - TGTGCCAGCAGCCCAGGGACAGGGGGCATCGAGCAGTACTTC CASSPGTGGIEQYF
TRBJ1-5 - TRBV4-3 13 - TGCGCCAGCAGCCAGGTCGAACAGGGGCCCCAGCATTTT CASSQVEQGPQHF
TRBJ1-2 - TRBV19 15 - TGTGCCAGTAGTATGGTCGACAGGCGCTTCGCTGGCTACACCTTC CASSMVDRRFAGYTF
TRBJ1-6 - TRBV27 16 - TGTGCCAGCAGTTTAATCGGGGGCCGGGTGGGCTCACCCCTCCACTTT CASSLIGGRVGSPLHF
TRBJ1-1 - TRBV6-5 12 - TGTGCCAGCAGACTGAGGGACACTGAAGCTTTCTTT CASRLRDTEAFF
TRBJ1-3 - TRBV10-3 14 - TGTGCCATCACAGGGGATATCTCTGGAAACACCATATATTTT CAITGDISGNTIYF
TRBJ1-1 TRBD1 TRBV30 15 - TGTGCCTGGAGGAACCAGGGGGCGCGAGCCACTGAAGCTTTCTTT CAWRNQGARATEAFF
TRBJ1-4 - TRBV20-1 11 - TGCAGTGCTAGATGGAGTGAAAAACTGTTTTTT CSARWSEKLFF
TRBJ2-3 - TRBV6-5 15 - TGTGCCAGCAGTTACTCAAGGGATGGCACAGATACGCAGTATTTT CASSYSRDGTDTQYF
TRBJ1-1 - TRBV19 15 - TGTGCCAGTAGTATCGTTAGCAGGGCAGCGACTGAAGCTTTCTTT CASSIVSRAATEAFF
TRBJ2-5 TRBD1 TRBV18 14 - TGTGCCAGCTCACCACCGGGACAGGGAGAGACCCAGTACTTC CASSPPGQGETQYF
TRBJ2-5 - TRBV2 15 - TGTGCCAGCAGTGATTTAGGGAGGCCCTCAGAGACCCAGTACTTC CASSDLGRPSETQYF
TRBJ1-1 - TRBV30 13 - TGTGCCTGGAGTGTGGGGCTGGGCACTGAAGCTTTCTTT CAWSVGLGTEAFF
TRBJ1-1 - TRBV29-1 12 - TGCAGCGGTATTAAGGAGGCCACTGAAGCTTTCTTT CSGIKEATEAFF
TRBJ2-2 - TRBV7-9 19 - TGTGCCAGCAGCCCCTCGGGAGGGGGCTCCCGCGAAGTAGCCGGGGAGCTGTTTTTT CASSPSGGGSREVAGELFF
TRBJ1-4 - TRBV7-3 15 - TGTGCCAGCAGCTTAATGGGATCGGCTAATGAAAAACTGTTTTTT CASSLMGSANEKLFF
TRBJ1-4 - TRBV2 14 - TGTGCCAGCAGGGGGACGGGAGGTAATGAAAAACTGTTTTTT CASRGTGGNEKLFF
TRBJ1-2 - TRBV19 14 once TGTGCCAGTAGTACCGGCCGAGGGCGAGGTGGCTACACCTTC CASSTGRGRGGYTF
TRBJ2-2 - TRBV19 15 - TGTGCCAGTAGTACAGGGGAGGCGAACACCGGGGAGCTGTTTTTT CASSTGEANTGELFF